This T cell receptor (beta chain) was recorded in a study of cytomegalovirus exposure and HLA in healthy donors. Use of 60 Vbeta and 13 Jbeta primers characterized the PCR. Method: immunoSEQ multiplex PCR; TCRdb's copy keeps in-frame clones and lacks some. Of about 90,000 clones in the sample, less than 80% were seen once. A remark on this clone: Antigen: not known.

General observations from the study: Most TCR sequences showed up rarely, but some public TCRs showed up in many donors. It was only CMV serostatus that was available as immune exposure information.

Material: PBMCs. This receptor was identified in a woman in her 50s in good health and CMV-seropositive.

For the CDR3, the DNA is TGCAGAGATCCGAGTCTCAACTTCTATGGCTACACCTTC. Translating gives CRDPSLNFYGYTF. The J gene is TRBJ1-2, the V gene TRBV29-1; D is unclear. Looked up from germline, CDR1 is SQVTM and CDR2 is ANQGSEA. The CDR3 spans 13 residues.